This TCR beta chain originates from a study of monozygotic twins with inflammatory bowel disease. CDR3 size: 15 residues. Germline V gene data show CDR1 as SGHRS and CDR2 as YFSETQ. Template switching introduced UMIs that contain a 6-nucleotide sample barcode. From the 5' RACE reads, TCRdb lists one entry per CDR3 protein and no DNA. The table for this sample gives 300,000 to 350,000 distinct CDR3 sequences. J is TRBJ2-2 and V is TRBV5-1; there is no DNA to check the TCRdb D call of TRBD2. The clonotype was recovered from a human donor with ulcerative colitis or Crohn's disease, or a healthy co-twin of an affected twin (not recorded which). Sequencing was done on a sample of blood. The CDR3 loop reads CASSLAEGYTGELFF.